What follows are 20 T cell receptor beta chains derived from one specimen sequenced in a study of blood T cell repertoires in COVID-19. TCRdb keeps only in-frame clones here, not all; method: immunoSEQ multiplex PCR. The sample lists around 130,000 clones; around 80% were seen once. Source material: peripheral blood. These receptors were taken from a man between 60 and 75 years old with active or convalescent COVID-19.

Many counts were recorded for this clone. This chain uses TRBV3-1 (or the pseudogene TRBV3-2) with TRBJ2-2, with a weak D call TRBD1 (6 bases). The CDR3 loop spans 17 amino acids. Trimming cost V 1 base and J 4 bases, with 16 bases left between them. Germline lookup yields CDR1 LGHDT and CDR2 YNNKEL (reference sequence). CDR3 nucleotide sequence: TGTGCCAGCAGCCAAGGGTTAGGGGGTACCGGCACCGGGGAGCTGTTTTTT. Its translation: CASSQGLGGTGTGELFF.

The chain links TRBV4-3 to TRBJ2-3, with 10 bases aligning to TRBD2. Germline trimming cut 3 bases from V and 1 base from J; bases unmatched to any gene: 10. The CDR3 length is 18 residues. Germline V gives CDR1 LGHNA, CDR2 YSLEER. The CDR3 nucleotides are TGCGCCAGCAGCCACGAAACCGGAGCGGGAGGGGGCACAGATACGCAGTATTTT. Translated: CASSHETGAGGGTDTQYF.

CDR3 amino acids: CAWSVSAGRTGELFF. The DNA of the CDR3 is TGTGCCTGGAGTGTCTCAGCGGGACGCACCGGGGAGCTGTTTTTT. This chain links TRBV30 with TRBJ2-2, with 7 bases lining up with TRBD2. The CDR3 length is 15 residues. Germline values: CDR1 GTSNPN, CDR2 SVGIG (reference sequence). The J segment lost 4 bases and the V segment lost 0 bases, leaving 5 bases of the junction unmatched.

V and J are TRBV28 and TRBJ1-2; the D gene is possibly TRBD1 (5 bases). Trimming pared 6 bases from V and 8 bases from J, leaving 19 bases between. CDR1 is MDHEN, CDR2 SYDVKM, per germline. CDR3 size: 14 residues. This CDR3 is CASRQSHRIPGYTF. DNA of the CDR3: TGTGCCAGCAGACAATCCCACAGGATCCCAGGCTACACCTTC.

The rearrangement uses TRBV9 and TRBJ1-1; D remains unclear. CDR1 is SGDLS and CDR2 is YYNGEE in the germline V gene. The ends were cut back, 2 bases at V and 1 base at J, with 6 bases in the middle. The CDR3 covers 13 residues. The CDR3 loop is CASSVNTNTEAFF. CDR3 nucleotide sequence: TGTGCCAGCAGCGTTAACACGAACACTGAAGCTTTCTTT.

The CDR3 spells CASSLREGLFDTQYF. Written as DNA, the CDR3 is TGTGCCAGCAGCTTGAGGGAGGGCCTTTTCGACACGCAGTATTTT. The chain couples TRBV7-8 to TRBJ2-3; 7 nucleotides agree with TRBD2. There are 15 residues in the CDR3. The germline gives CDR1 SGHVS, CDR2 FQNEAQ. V was pared by 3 bases and J by 9 bases, with 12 bases of the junction left unmatched. Full variable domain (outside the CDR3, taken from reference TRBV7-8 and TRBJ2-3): GAGVSQSPRYKVAKRGQDVALRCDPISGHVSLFWYQQALGQGPEFLTYFQNEAQLDKSGLPSDRFFAERPEGSVSTLKIQRTQQEDSAVYLCASSLREGLFDTQYFGPGTRLTVL.

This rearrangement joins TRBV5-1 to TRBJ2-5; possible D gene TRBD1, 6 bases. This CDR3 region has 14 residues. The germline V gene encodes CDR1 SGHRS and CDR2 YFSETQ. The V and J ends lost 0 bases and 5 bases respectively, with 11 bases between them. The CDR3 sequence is CASSLAGQGETQYF. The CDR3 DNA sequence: TGCGCCAGCAGCTTGGCCGGTCAGGGGGAGACCCAGTACTTC.

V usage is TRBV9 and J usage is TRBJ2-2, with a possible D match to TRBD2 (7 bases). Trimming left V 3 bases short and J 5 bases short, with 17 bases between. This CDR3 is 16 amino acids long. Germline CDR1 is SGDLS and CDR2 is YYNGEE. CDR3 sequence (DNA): TGTGCCAGCAGCGGGGGGCGCGCGGGAGTTACCGGGGAGCTGTTTTTT. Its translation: CASSGGRAGVTGELFF.

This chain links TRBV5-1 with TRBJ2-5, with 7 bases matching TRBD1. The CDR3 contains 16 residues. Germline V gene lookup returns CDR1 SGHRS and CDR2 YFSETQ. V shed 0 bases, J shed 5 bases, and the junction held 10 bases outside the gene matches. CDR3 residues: CASSLEGGESFETQYF. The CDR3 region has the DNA TGCGCCAGCAGCTTGGAAGGGGGCGAGAGCTTTGAGACCCAGTACTTC.

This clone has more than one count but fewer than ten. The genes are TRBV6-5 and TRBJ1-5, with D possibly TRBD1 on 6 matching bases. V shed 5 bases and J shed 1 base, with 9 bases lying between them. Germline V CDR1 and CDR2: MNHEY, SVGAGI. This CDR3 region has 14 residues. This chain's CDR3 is CASSRGQSNQPQHF. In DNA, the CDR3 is TGTGCCAGCAGTCGAGGACAGAGCAATCAGCCCCAGCATTTT.

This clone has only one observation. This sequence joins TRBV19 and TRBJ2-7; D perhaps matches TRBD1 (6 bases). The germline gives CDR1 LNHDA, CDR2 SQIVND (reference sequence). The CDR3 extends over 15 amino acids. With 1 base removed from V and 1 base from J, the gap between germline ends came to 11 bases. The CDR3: CASSIGDKASYEQYF. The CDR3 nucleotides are TGTGCCAGTAGTATAGGGGACAAGGCATCCTACGAGCAGTACTTC. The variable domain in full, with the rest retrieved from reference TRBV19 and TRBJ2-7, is DGGITQSPKYLFRKEGQNVTLSCEQNLNHDAMYWYRQDPGQGLRLIYYSQIVNDFQKGDIAEGYSVSREKKESFPLTVTSAQKNPTAFYLCASSIGDKASYEQYFGPGTRLTVT.

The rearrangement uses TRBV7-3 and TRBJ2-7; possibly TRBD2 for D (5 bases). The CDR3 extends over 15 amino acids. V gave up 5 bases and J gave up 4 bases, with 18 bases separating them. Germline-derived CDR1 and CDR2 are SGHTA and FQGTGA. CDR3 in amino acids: CASSPIQGSRYEQYF. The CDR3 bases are TGTGCCAGCAGCCCCATTCAAGGGAGCAGGTACGAGCAGTACTTC. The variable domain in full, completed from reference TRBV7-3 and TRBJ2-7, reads GAGVSQTPSNKVTEKGKYVELRCDPISGHTALYWYRQSLGQGPEFLIYFQGTGAADDSGLPNDRFFAVRPEGSVSTLKIQRTERGDSAVYLCASSPIQGSRYEQYFGPGTRLTVT.

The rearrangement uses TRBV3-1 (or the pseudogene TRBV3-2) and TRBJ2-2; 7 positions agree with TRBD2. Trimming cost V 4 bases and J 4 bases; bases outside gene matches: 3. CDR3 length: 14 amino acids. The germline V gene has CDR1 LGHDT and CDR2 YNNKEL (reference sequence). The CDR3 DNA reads TGTGCCAGCAGCCCCTTAGCGGGCACCGGGGAGCTGTTTTTT. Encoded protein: CASSPLAGTGELFF.

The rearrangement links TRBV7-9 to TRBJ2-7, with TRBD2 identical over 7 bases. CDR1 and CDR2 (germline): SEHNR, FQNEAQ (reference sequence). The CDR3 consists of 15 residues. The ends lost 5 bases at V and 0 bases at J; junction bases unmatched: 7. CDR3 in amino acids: CASSPWGGSSYEQYF. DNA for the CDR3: TGTGCCAGCAGCCCATGGGGGGGGAGCTCCTACGAGCAGTACTTC.

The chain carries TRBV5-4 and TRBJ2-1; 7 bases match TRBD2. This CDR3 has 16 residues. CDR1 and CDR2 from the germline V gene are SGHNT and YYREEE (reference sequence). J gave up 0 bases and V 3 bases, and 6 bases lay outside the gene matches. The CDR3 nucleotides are TGTGCCAGCAGCTCCCCGGGCGGGAGCTCCTACAATGAGCAGTTCTTC. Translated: CASSSPGGSSYNEQFF.

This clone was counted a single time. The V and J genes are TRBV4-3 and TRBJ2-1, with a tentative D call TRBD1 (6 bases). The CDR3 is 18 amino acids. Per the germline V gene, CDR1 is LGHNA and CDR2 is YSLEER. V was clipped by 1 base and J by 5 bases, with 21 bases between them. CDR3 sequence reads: CASSQARRFSGQNNEQFF. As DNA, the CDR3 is TGCGCCAGCAGCCAAGCCCGTCGCTTCAGCGGACAGAACAATGAGCAGTTCTTC.

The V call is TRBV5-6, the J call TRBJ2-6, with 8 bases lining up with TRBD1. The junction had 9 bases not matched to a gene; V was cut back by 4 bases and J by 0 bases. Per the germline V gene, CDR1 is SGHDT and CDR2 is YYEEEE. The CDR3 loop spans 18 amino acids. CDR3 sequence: CASSLRQGQGSGANVLTF. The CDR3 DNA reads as TGTGCCAGCAGCCTGAGACAGGGGCAAGGCTCTGGGGCCAACGTCCTGACTTTC.

This CDR3 reads CASSLGVGLESLHF. CDR3 bases: TGTGCCAGCAGCTTAGGGGTCGGGTTGGAGTCCCTCCACTTT. The chain joins TRBV7-2 to TRBJ1-6; unclear D gene. The CDR3 runs to 14 residues. The germline gives CDR1 SGHTA, CDR2 FQGNSA. V shed 1 base and J shed 14 bases, with 15 bases lying between them.

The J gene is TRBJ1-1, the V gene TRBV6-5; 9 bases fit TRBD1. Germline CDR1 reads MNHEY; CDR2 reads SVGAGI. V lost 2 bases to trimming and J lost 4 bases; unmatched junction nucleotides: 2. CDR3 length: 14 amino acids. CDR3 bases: TGTGCCAGCAGTTACGGGACAGGGAGCACTGAAGCTTTCTTT. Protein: CASSYGTGSTEAFF.

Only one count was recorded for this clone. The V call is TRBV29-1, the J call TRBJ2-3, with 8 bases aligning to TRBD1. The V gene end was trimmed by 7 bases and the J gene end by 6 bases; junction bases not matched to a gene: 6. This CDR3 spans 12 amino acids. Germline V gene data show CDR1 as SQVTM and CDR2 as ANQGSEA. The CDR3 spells CSDMTGVDTQYF. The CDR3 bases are TGCAGCGACATGACAGGGGTGGATACGCAGTATTTT.